This TCR beta chain is from a study of T cell responses to AZD1222 COVID-19 vaccine. Study-wide points: Two AZD1222 doses significantly raised spike-specific TCR breadth and depth over controls. At 160-218 and 743-854, vaccine-associated CD4 TCRs were dominant, and they spanned spike. Donor demographics were predominantly white British with a female majority; clonal diversity may be underestimated.

Data came from immunoSEQ multiplex PCR; TCRdb stores just in-frame clones and leaves some out. The data show fewer than 200,000 clones, 85% to 95% seen once. V was cut by 4 bases and J by 1 base, with 12 bases left in between. The germline gives CDR1 SGHRS, CDR2 YFSETQ. The CDR3 totals 15 residues. This clone was observed once. Its antigen remains unknown. The chain has TRBV5-1 and TRBJ2-1, with a possible D match to TRBD2 (6 bases). The sequence came from an adult in good health. The sequencing used peripheral blood, collected on day 0 of AZD1222 vaccination. CDR3 sequence reads: CASSGGVGSYNEQFF. For the CDR3, the DNA is TGCGCCAGCAGCGGCGGGGTAGGATCCTACAATGAGCAGTTCTTC.